Listed below are T cell receptor beta chains from one sample, sequenced in a study of blood T cell repertoires in COVID-19. Assay used: immunoSEQ multiplex PCR; TCRdb lists only in-frame clones, some missing. The sample lists about 180,000 clones; around 83% were seen once. Sequencing was performed on peripheral blood. These receptors were taken from a woman in her twenties or thirties with active or convalescent COVID-19. Each CDR3 is given with its conserved first and last residue. The D gene is left open where the match is weak. Some rows mark clone size as missing; the rest say once, few, many or name a class of expanded clone.

TRBV6-5	TRBJ1-5	TRBD1	NA	CASRIDRGANQPQHF	TGTGCCAGCAGAATAGACAGGGGGGCCAATCAGCCCCAGCATTTT
TRBV6-5	TRBJ2-5	NA	NA	CASSPALLGAQYF	TGTGCCAGCAGCCCAGCCCTCCTCGGGGCCCAGTACTTC
TRBV24-1	TRBJ2-5	NA	NA	CATSDRVYQETQYF	TGTGCCACCAGTGACAGGGTTTACCAAGAGACCCAGTACTTC
TRBV19	TRBJ1-2	TRBD1	once	CASSQTGTGYGYTF	TGTGCCAGTAGTCAAACCGGGACAGGATATGGCTACACCTTC
TRBV10-2	TRBJ2-1	TRBD2	NA	CASSPMTSGSKNEQFF	TGCGCCAGCAGCCCGATGACTAGCGGGAGTAAAAATGAGCAGTTCTTC
TRBV5-1	TRBJ2-7	TRBD2	few	CASSLAPAGGAGEQYF	TGCGCCAGCAGCTTGGCCCCTGCGGGAGGGGCCGGGGAGCAGTACTTC
TRBV21-1	TRBJ1-4	NA	NA	CASSKTPEGRGGGVKELFF	TGTGCCAGCAGCAAAACCCCCGAGGGGAGGGGCGGAGGGGTCAAGGAACTGTTTTTT
TRBV19	TRBJ2-1	TRBD2	NA	CASSIVASGSDEQFF	TGTGCCAGTAGTATAGTGGCTAGCGGGAGCGATGAGCAGTTCTTC
TRBV18	TRBJ2-3	TRBD1	NA	CASSPRTSGGDTQYF	TGTGCCAGCTCACCACGGACGTCAGGGGGAGATACGCAGTATTTT
TRBV11-2	TRBJ2-1	NA	once	CASSLAGYNEQFF	TGTGCCAGCAGCTTAGCAGGGTACAATGAGCAGTTCTTC